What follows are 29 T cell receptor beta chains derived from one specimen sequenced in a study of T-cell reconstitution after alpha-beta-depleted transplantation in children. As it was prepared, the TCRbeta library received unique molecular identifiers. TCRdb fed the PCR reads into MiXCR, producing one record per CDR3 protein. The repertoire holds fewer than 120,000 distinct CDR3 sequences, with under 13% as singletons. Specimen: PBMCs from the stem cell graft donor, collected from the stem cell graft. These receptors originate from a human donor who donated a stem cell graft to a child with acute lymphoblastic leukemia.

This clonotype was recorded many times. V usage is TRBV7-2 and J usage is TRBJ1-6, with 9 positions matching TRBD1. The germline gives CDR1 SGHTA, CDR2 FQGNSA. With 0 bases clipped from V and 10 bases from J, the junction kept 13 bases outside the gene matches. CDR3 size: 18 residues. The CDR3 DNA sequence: TGTGCCAGCAGCTTAGCCGCCCCAGGGACAGGGCTAGACTCACCCCTCCACTTT. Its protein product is CASSLAAPGTGLDSPLHF.

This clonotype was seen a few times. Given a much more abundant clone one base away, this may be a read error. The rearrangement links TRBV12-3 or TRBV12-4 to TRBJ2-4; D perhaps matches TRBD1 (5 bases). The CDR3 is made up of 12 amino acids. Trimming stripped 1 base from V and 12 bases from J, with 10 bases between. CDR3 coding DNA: TGTGCCAGCAGTTTAGTAGGAGACAGTCAGTACTTC. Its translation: CASSLVGDSQYF.

The CDR3 coding sequence is TGCAGTGCTAGGGGGTGGGAATTTAATGAAAAACTGTTTTTT. Translating it yields CSARGWEFNEKLFF. This rearrangement joins TRBV20-1 to TRBJ1-4; D is unclear. V lost 3 bases and J lost 4, with 12 bases in between. This CDR3 has 14 amino acids. Germline V lookup: CDR1 DFQATT, CDR2 SNEGSKA (reference sequence).

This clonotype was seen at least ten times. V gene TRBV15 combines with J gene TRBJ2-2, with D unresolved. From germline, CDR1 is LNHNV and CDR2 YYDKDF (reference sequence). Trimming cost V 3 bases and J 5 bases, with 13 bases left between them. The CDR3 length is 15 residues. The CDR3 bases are TGTGCCACCAGCAGGACCTCCGCCCGAACCGGGGAGCTGTTTTTT. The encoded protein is CATSRTSARTGELFF.

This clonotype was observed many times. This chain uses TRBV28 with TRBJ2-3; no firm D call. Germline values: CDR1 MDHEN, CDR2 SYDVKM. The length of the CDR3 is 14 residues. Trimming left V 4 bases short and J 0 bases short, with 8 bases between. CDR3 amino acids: CASSSAPSTDTQYF. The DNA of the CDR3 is TGTGCCAGCAGTTCCGCCCCTAGCACAGATACGCAGTATTTT.

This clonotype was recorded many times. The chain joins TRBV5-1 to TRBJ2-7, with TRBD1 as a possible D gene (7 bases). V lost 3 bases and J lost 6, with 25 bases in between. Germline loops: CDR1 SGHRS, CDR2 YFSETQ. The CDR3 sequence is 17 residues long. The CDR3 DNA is TGCGCCAGCAGCTCAGGCACAATGCGGGACAGTTCTTCCGAGCAGTACTTC. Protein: CASSSGTMRDSSSEQYF. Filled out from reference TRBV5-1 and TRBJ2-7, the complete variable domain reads KAGVTQTPRYLIKTRGQQVTLSCSPISGHRSVSWYQQTPGQGLQFLFEYFSETQRNKGNFPGRFSGRQFSNSRSEMNVSTLELGDSALYLCASSSGTMRDSSSEQYFGPGTRLTVT.

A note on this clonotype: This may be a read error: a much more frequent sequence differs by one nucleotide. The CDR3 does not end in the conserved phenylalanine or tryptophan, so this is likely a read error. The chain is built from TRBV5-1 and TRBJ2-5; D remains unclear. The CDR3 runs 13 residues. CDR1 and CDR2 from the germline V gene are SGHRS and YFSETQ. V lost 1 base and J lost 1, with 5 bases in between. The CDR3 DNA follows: TGCGCCAGCAGCTTGTCAGTCCAAGAGACCCAGTACTCC. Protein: CASSLSVQETQYS.

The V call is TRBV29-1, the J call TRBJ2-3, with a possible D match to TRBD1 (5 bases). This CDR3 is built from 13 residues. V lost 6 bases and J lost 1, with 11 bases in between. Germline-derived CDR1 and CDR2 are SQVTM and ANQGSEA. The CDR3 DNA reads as TGCAGCGTGCAGGGAAGCGGCACAGATACGCAGTATTTT. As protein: CSVQGSGTDTQYF.

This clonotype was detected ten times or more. The CDR3 loop is CASSPGGFTGGLNIQYF. The CDR3 DNA reads TGTGCCAGCAGCCCAGGGGGATTCACCGGAGGGTTAAACATTCAGTACTTC. V gene TRBV7-2 combines with J gene TRBJ2-4, with D perhaps matching TRBD1 (7 bases). The V and J ends lost 5 bases and 6 bases respectively, with 23 bases between them. From germline, CDR1 is SGHTA and CDR2 FQGNSA. The CDR3 is made up of 17 amino acids.

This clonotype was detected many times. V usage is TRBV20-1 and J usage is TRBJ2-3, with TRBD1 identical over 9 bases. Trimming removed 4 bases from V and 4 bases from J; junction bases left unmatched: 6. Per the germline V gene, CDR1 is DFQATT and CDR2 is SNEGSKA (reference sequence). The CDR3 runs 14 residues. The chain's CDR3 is CSATPDRGADTQYF. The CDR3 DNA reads TGCAGTGCTACCCCGGACAGGGGCGCAGATACGCAGTATTTT.

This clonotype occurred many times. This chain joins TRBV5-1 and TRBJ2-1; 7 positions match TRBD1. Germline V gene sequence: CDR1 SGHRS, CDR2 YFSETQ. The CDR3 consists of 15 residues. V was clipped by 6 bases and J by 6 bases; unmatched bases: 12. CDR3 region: CASNLDRTSSNEQFF. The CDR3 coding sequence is TGCGCCAGCAATCTGGACAGGACGTCGAGCAATGAGCAGTTCTTC.

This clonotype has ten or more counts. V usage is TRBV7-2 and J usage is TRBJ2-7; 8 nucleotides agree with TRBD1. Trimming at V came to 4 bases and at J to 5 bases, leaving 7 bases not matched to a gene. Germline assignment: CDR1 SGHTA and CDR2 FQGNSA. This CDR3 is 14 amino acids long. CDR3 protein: CASSSRTGYDEQYF. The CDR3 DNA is TGTGCCAGCAGCTCAAGGACAGGGTACGACGAGCAGTACTTC.

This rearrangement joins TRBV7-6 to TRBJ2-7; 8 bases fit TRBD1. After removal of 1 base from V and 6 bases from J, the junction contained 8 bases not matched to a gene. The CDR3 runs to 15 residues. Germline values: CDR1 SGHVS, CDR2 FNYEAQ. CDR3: CASSLDATGAGEQYF. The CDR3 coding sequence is TGTGCCAGCAGCTTAGACGCGACAGGGGCTGGCGAGCAGTACTTC.

CDR3 sequence (DNA): TGTGCCAGCAGCCAATGGGGGTCCGATACGCAGTATTTT. Its translation is CASSQWGSDTQYF. This chain joins TRBV7-2 and TRBJ2-3; D may match TRBD1 or TRBD2 (5 bases each). In germline, CDR1 is SGHTA, CDR2 FQGNSA. Trimming took off 5 bases at V and 6 bases at J, with 12 bases between the two ends. CDR3 length: 13 residues.

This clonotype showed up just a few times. The CDR3 reads CASRPRRDIRKETQYF. The CDR3 region has the DNA TGTGCCAGCAGACCGCGCCGGGACATCAGAAAAGAGACCCAGTACTTC. The genes are TRBV27 and TRBJ2-5; perhaps TRBD1 as D (6 bases). Trimming cost V 6 bases and J 3 bases, with 20 bases left between them. CDR3 length: 16 residues. Germline V gene data show CDR1 as MNHEY and CDR2 as SMNVEV (reference sequence).

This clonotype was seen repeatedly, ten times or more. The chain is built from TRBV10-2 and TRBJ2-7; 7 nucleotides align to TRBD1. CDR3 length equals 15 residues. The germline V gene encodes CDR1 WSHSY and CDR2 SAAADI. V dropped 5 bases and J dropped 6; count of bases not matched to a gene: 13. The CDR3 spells CASSPGDSRSGEQYF. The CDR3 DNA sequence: TGCGCCAGCAGTCCCGGGGACAGTAGGTCGGGCGAGCAGTACTTC.

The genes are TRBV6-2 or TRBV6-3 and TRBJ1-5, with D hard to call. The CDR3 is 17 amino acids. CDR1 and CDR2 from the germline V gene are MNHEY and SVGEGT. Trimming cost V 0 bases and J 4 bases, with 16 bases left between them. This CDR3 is CASSYSYGEGSNQPQHF. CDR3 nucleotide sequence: TGTGCCAGCAGTTACTCATATGGGGAAGGAAGTAATCAGCCCCAGCATTTT.

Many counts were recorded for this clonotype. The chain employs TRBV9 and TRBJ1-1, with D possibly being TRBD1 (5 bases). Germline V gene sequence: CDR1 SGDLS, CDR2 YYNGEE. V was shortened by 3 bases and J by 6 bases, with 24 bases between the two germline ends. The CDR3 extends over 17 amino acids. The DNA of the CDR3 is TGTGCCAGCAGCGACCCCCCCGGACCTCAGGGTACCGCTGAAGCTTTCTTT. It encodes CASSDPPGPQGTAEAFF.

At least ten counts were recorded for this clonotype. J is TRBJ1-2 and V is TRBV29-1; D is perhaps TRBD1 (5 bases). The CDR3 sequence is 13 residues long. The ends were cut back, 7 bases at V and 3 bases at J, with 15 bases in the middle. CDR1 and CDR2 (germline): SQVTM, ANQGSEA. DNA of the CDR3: TGCAGCGCCGGACACCCGGGAGACTATGGCTACACCTTC. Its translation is CSAGHPGDYGYTF.

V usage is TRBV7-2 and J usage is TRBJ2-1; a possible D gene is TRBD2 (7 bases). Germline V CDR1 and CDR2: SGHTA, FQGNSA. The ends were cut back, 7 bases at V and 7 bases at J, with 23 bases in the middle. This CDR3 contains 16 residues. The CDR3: CASTNVGGGLVNEQFF. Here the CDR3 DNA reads TGTGCCAGCACCAATGTAGGGGGGGGGCTCGTAAATGAGCAGTTCTTC. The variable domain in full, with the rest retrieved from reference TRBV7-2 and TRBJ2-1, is GAGVSQSPSNKVTEKGKDVELRCDPISGHTALYWYRQSLGQGLEFLIYFQGNSAPDKSGLPSDRFSAERTGGSVSTLTIQRTQQEDSAVYLCASTNVGGGLVNEQFFGPGTRLTVL.

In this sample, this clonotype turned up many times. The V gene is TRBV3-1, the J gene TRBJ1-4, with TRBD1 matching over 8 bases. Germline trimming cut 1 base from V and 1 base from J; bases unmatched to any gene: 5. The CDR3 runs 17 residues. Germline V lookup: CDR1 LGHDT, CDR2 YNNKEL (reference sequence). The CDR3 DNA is TGTGCCAGCAGCCAAGGAGACAGGGGTAAAACTAATGAAAAACTGTTTTTT. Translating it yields CASSQGDRGKTNEKLFF.

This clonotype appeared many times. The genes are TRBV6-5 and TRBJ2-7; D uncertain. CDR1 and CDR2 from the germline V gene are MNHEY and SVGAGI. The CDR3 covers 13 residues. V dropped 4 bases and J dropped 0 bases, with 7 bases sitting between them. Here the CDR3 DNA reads TGTGCCAGCAGTTGGACCCTCTCCTACGAGCAGTACTTC. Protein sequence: CASSWTLSYEQYF.

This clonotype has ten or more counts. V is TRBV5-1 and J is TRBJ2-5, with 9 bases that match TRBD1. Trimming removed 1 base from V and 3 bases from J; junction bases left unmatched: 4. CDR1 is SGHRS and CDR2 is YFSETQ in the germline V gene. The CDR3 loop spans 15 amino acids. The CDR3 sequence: CASSLYRGREETQYF. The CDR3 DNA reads TGCGCCAGCAGCTTGTACAGGGGGCGGGAAGAGACCCAGTACTTC.

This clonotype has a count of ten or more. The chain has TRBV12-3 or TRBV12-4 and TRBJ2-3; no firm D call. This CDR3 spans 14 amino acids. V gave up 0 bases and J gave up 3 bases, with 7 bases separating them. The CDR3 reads CASSLAAITDTQYF. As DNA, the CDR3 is TGTGCCAGCAGTTTAGCTGCAATAACAGATACGCAGTATTTT.

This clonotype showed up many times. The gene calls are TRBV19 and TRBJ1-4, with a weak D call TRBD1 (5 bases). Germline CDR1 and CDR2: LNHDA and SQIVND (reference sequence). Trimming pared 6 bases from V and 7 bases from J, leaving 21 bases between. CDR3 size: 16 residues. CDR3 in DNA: TGTGCCAGTAGCCCCAATCCAGGGCCTGGAGGTGAAAAACTGTTTTTT. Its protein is CASSPNPGPGGEKLFF.

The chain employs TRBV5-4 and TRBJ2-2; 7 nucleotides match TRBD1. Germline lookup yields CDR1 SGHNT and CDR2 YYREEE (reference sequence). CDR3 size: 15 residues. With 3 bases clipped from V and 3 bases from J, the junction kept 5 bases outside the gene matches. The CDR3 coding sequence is TGTGCCAGCAGCTCGACAGGGTTCCACACCGGGGAGCTGTTTTTT. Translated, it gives CASSSTGFHTGELFF.

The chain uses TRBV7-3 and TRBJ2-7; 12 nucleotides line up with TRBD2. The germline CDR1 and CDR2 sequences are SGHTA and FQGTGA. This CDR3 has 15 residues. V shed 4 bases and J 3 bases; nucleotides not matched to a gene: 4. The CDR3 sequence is CASSSGTSGHYEQYF. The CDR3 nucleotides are TGTGCCAGCAGCTCCGGGACTAGCGGGCACTACGAGCAGTACTTC.

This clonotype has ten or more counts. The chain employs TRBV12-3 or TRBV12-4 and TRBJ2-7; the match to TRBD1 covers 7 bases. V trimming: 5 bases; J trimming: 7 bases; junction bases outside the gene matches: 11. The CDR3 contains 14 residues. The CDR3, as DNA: TGTGCCAGCAGTCCGAGACAGGGCCGGGGAGAGCAGTACTTC. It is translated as CASSPRQGRGEQYF.

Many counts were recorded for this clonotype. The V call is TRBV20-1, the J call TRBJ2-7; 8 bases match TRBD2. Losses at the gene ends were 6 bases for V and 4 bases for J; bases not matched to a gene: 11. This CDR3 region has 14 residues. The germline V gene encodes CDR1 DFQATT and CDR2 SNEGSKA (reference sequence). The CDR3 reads CSATSGGSFYEQYF. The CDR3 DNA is TGCAGTGCCACCAGCGGGGGAAGTTTTTACGAGCAGTACTTC.